This TCR delta chain was sequenced during a study of γδ T cells in repeated Plasmodium falciparum infection. As for the study in general: The natural-infection arm compared Malian children under seasonal malaria with matched Australian children. Four controlled malaria infections with P. falciparum NF54 spanned about 600 days. Samples were taken at baseline, before some infections, and 21 days after each. Regarding the study as a whole: Compared with Australian children, Malian Vdelta2-negative repertoires seemed more clonal, less diverse, less shared.

Gammadelta T cells were flow-sorted from PBMC into Vgamma9/Vdelta2+ and Vdelta2-negative populations for bulk analysis. TCRdb re-called clones from the multiplex PCR reads using CATT. In the table there are tens of thousands of delta-chain clones, roughly 0.98% of which are singletons. Germline-derived CDR1 and CDR2 are TSWWSYY and QGS. CDR3 length: 16 residues. The germline V and J ends were trimmed by 3 bases and 3 bases, with 17 bases remaining between them. As for this clone: The target antigen is unknown. The protein given by TCRdb reflects a much larger clone and differs at residue 6 from this DNA's translation, likely from a read error; the protein shown is the DNA's translation.

The clonotype comes from a pool of human donors (malaria-infected and uninfected, not separated). The chain joins TRDV1 to TRDJ1, with D perhaps TRDD3 (5 bases). The J gene is not listed in TCRdb, so it was assigned here from a DNA match to germline. Sequenced sample: gamma-delta T cells from blood. CDR3 residues: CALGEPARDPPDKLIF. Written as DNA, the CDR3 is TGTGCTCTTGGGGAGCCTGCCCGGGATCCCCCCGATAAACTCATCTTT.